These 18 T cell receptor beta chains originate from one sample sequenced in a study of neurological immune-mediated disorders. TCRdb re-called the 5' RACE reads with MiXCR, one entry per CDR3 protein. Of approximately 84,000 distinct CDR3 sequences detected, around 4.7% appear once; the ten largest clones hold around 5%. Time point reported: longitudinal time-point 3. Sequencing used PBMCs. These receptors were taken from a woman aged 55 to 70 with multiple sclerosis.

This clonotype was observed at least ten times. This rearrangement joins TRBV18 to TRBJ1-6; maybe TRBD1 (5 bases). This CDR3 is built from 17 residues. Germline CDR1 KGHSH, CDR2 LQKENI. Trimming took 3 bases from V and 7 from J, leaving 19 bases between them. This CDR3 reads CASSPVGALLQNSPLHF. CDR3 sequence (DNA): TGTGCCAGCTCACCGGTTGGGGCCCTTCTCCAAAATTCACCCCTCCACTTT.

This clonotype was counted at least ten times. This rearrangement joins TRBV6-5 to TRBJ2-6, with a tentative D call TRBD1 (6 bases). Trimming removed 2 bases from V and 3 bases from J, with 14 bases in between. Germline CDR1 is MNHEY and CDR2 is SVGAGI. The CDR3 runs to 17 residues. This chain's CDR3 is CASSYRSRGDGANVLTF. The CDR3 DNA reads TGTGCCAGCAGTTACCGTAGCAGGGGAGATGGGGCCAACGTCCTGACTTTC.

This clonotype appeared many times. The chain joins TRBV12-3 or TRBV12-4 to TRBJ2-2, with a possible D match to TRBD2 (5 bases). This CDR3 region has 14 residues. V lost 7 bases to trimming and J lost 5 bases, with 14 bases between them. The DNA for the CDR3 is TGTGCCAGCATTAGGACTGATAAAACCGGGGAGCTGTTTTTT. Amino acid sequence: CASIRTDKTGELFF.

Ten or more counts support this clonotype. V and J are TRBV5-1 and TRBJ1-1, with 9 positions matching TRBD1. CDR3 length: 14 amino acids. Germline V gives CDR1 SGHRS, CDR2 YFSETQ. Losses at the gene ends were 4 bases for V and 0 bases for J; bases not matched to a gene: 1. The DNA of the CDR3 is TGCGCCAGCAGCAGGGACAGGGTGAACACTGAAGCTTTCTTT. It translates to CASSRDRVNTEAFF.

This clonotype came up many times. This sequence joins TRBV11-2 and TRBJ1-1; no clear D. The V end was cut by 2 bases, the J end by 7 bases, with 17 bases between. The CDR3 runs to 15 residues. Germline V gene data show CDR1 as SGHAT and CDR2 as FQNNGV. CDR3 amino acids: CASSLMGRQAGEAFF. CDR3 nucleotides: TGTGCCAGCAGCTTAATGGGCAGGCAGGCGGGTGAAGCTTTCTTT.

This clonotype has at least ten counts. The chain carries TRBV24-1 and TRBJ2-5; maybe TRBD1 (5 bases). Per germline, CDR1 KGHDR and CDR2 SFDVKD. The CDR3 has 15 amino acids. The V gene lost 5 bases and the J gene lost 5 bases, with 17 bases spanning the gap. The CDR3 protein is CATSGSQGVMETQYF. The CDR3 DNA sequence: TGTGCCACCAGTGGTAGTCAGGGTGTTATGGAGACCCAGTACTTC.

Remarks on this clonotype: A read error may explain this, as a much larger clone is one base away. The V gene is TRBV6-1, the J gene TRBJ2-2; D is unresolved. CDR3 size: 14 residues. Germline V gene lookup returns CDR1 MNHNS and CDR2 SASEGT. Here the CDR3 DNA reads TGTGCCATCAGTGAAGCGTGGGCGAGCAGGGAGCTGTTTTTT. Protein sequence: CAISEAWASRELFF.

This clonotype was observed at least ten times. The chain links TRBV5-1 to TRBJ2-1; 12 positions agree with TRBD2. Germline lookup yields CDR1 SGHRS and CDR2 YFSETQ. This CDR3 comprises 16 residues. The J segment lost 7 bases and the V segment lost 0 bases, leaving 5 bases of the junction unmatched. The chain's CDR3 is CASSLVRLAGANEQFF. The DNA for the CDR3 is TGCGCCAGCAGCTTGGTTCGACTAGCGGGGGCTAATGAGCAGTTCTTC.

This clonotype came up many times. This rearrangement joins TRBV20-1 to TRBJ1-1; D possibly corresponds to TRBD1 (6 bases). Germline CDR1 reads DFQATT; CDR2 reads SNEGSKA (reference sequence). This CDR3 comprises 12 residues. The germline V and J ends were trimmed by 3 bases and 9 bases, with 14 bases remaining between them. The CDR3 loop is CSASDWGQQAFF. The CDR3 coding sequence is TGCAGTGCTAGTGATTGGGGGCAACAAGCTTTCTTT.

Many counts were recorded for this clonotype. The chain uses TRBV12-3 or TRBV12-4 and TRBJ2-1; tentative D call: TRBD2 (6 bases). The CDR3 covers 14 residues. V was trimmed by 1 base and J by 8 bases, leaving 12 bases between them. The CDR3 region has the DNA TGTGCCAGCAGTTTAGGTGGGGGGAGTGATGAGCAGTTCTTC. This codes for CASSLGGGSDEQFF.

This clonotype was seen at least ten times. The chain carries TRBV11-2 and TRBJ2-5; D unresolved. V was trimmed by 4 bases and J by 3 bases, leaving 6 bases between them. Germline V lookup: CDR1 SGHAT, CDR2 FQNNGV. CDR3 length: 12 residues. The CDR3 loop reads CASSSIEETQYF. DNA for the CDR3: TGTGCCAGCAGCTCAATTGAAGAGACCCAGTACTTC.

This clonotype was seen repeatedly, ten times or more. This chain uses TRBV3-1 with TRBJ1-1; 9 bases are shared with TRBD1. The trim removed 4 bases at V and 8 bases at J, leaving 14 bases unmatched. The CDR3 contains 16 residues. CDR1 is LGHDT, CDR2 YNNKEL, per germline (reference sequence). The CDR3 is CASSPSGQGKLGEAFF. The CDR3 nucleotides are TGTGCCAGCAGCCCCTCGGGACAGGGCAAACTGGGGGAAGCTTTCTTT.

This clonotype was detected ten times or more. This rearrangement joins TRBV3-1 to TRBJ1-1; D is uncertain. CDR3 length: 14 amino acids. V gave up 0 bases and J gave up 10 bases, with 15 bases separating them. Germline CDR1 is LGHDT and CDR2 is YNNKEL (reference sequence). The chain's CDR3 is CASSQDSIGVGAFF. The CDR3 coding sequence is TGTGCCAGCAGCCAAGATTCAATAGGCGTCGGAGCTTTCTTT.

This clonotype was observed at least ten times. This chain links TRBV21-1 with TRBJ2-7; TRBD2 is the table's D call, not checked against the DNA. TRBV21-1 corresponds to a pseudogene. CDR3 length: 19 amino acids. DNA of the CDR3: TGTGCCAGCAGCAAAGCGCAGGAGGTAGCGGGGGGCCAACCCTACGAGCAGTACTTC. Translated: CASSKAQEVAGGQPYEQYF.

The table lists this clonotype with many counts. The V and J genes are TRBV19 and TRBJ2-2; D may be TRBD1 or TRBD2 (6 bases each). Trimming stripped 5 bases from V and 6 bases from J, with 16 bases between. CDR3 length: 15 residues. Germline V gene sequence: CDR1 LNHDA, CDR2 SQIVND (reference sequence). CDR3 nucleotides: TGTGCCAGTAGTGAACAGGGAGGCAACGCCGGGGAGCTGTTTTTT. It specifies CASSEQGGNAGELFF.

This clonotype appeared many times. The chain has TRBV7-6 and TRBJ1-3, with a possible D match to TRBD1 (6 bases). Germline values: CDR1 SGHVS, CDR2 FNYEAQ. The ends were cut back, 5 bases at V and 8 bases at J, with 19 bases in the middle. This CDR3 region has 15 residues. The CDR3 region is CASSLHRGASDTIYF. The CDR3 DNA sequence: TGTGCCAGCAGCCTGCATAGGGGGGCTTCAGACACCATATATTTT.

To note about this clonotype: Given a much more abundant clone one base away, this may be a read error. The chain carries TRBV3-1 and TRBJ1-1, with no clear D. Germline V CDR1 and CDR2: LGHDT, YNNKEL (reference sequence). The germline V and J ends were trimmed by 1 base and 2 bases, with 11 bases remaining between them. The length of the CDR3 is 15 residues. The chain's CDR3 is CASSQGLRINTEAFF. The CDR3 DNA follows: TGTGCCAGCAGCCAAGGGTTGAGAATTAACACTGAAGCTTTCTTT.

Within the sample, this clonotype is medium-sized. CDR3 bases: TGTGCCAGCAGCTTAGCCAGACAAGAGACCCAGTACTTC. Translated: CASSLARQETQYF. This chain uses TRBV7-2 with TRBJ2-5, with D hard to call. Germline V CDR1 and CDR2: SGHTA, FQGNSA. CDR3 length: 13 residues. Trimming cost V 0 bases and J 2 bases, with 4 bases left between them.